The 3 T cell receptor beta chains presented below share a single source sample, sequenced in a study of cytomegalovirus exposure and HLA in healthy donors. PCR primers comprised 60 Vbeta and 13 Jbeta primers. TCRdb's copy holds only in-frame clones and misses some; the assay was immunoSEQ multiplex PCR. The sample has more than 45,000 clones; 75% to 80% are singletons. The sequencing input was PBMCs. Receptor source: a woman between 35 and 50 years old in good health and CMV-seropositive.

In its sample, this clone was seen a few times. The rearrangement links TRBV6-1 to TRBJ1-5; D unclear. Looked up from germline, CDR1 is MNHNS and CDR2 is SASEGT. Trimming pared 1 base from V and 0 bases from J, leaving 7 bases between. This CDR3 contains 15 residues. DNA for the CDR3: TGTGCCAGCAGTGAAGGTCACGGTAGCAATCAGCCCCAGCATTTT. Protein product: CASSEGHGSNQPQHF.

The CDR3 is CASSSGGSSSNYGYTF. The CDR3 DNA reads TGTGCCAGCAGCTCGGGGGGTAGCAGTTCTAACTATGGCTACACCTTC. The V call is TRBV5-5, the J call TRBJ1-2; maybe TRBD1 (5 bases). Germline-derived CDR1 and CDR2 are SGHKS and YYEKEE (reference sequence). V was pared by 3 bases and J by 0 bases, with 15 bases between. The CDR3 is 16 residues long.

The rearrangement joins TRBV27 to TRBJ1-1, with D uncertain. The germline V and J ends were trimmed by 3 bases and 0 bases, with 8 bases remaining between them. From germline, CDR1 is MNHEY and CDR2 SMNVEV (reference sequence). This CDR3 region has 14 residues. The CDR3 DNA is TGTGCCAGCAGTTTGGGCAGAGTGAACACTGAAGCTTTCTTT. This codes for CASSLGRVNTEAFF.